This TCR beta chain emerged from a study of T cells after yellow fever vaccination. Study-wide background: In the case of low-cell-number fractions, SMART-Seq v4 Ultra Low Input was used for preparation.

This clonotype was detected a few times. Using its own MiXCR run on the 5' RACE reads, TCRdb lists one record per CDR3 protein. The sample holds 150,000 to 200,000 distinct CDR3 sequences, 11% seen once. This CDR3 is 13 amino acids long. Trimming shortened V by 3 bases and J by 3 bases, and 8 bases separated the two germline ends. Germline V gene lookup returns CDR1 PRHDT and CDR2 FYEKMQ (reference sequence). V usage is TRBV13 and J usage is TRBJ2-5, with unresolved D. This sequence was found in a man aged 18 to 30 who received the YFV17D yellow fever vaccine. The sample was CD8+ T cells sorted from PBMCs, taken 15 days after the yellow fever booster vaccination. The CDR3 coding sequence is TGTGCCAGCAGCTTGGGTACGGAAGAGACCCAGTACTTC. Translating gives CASSLGTEETQYF.